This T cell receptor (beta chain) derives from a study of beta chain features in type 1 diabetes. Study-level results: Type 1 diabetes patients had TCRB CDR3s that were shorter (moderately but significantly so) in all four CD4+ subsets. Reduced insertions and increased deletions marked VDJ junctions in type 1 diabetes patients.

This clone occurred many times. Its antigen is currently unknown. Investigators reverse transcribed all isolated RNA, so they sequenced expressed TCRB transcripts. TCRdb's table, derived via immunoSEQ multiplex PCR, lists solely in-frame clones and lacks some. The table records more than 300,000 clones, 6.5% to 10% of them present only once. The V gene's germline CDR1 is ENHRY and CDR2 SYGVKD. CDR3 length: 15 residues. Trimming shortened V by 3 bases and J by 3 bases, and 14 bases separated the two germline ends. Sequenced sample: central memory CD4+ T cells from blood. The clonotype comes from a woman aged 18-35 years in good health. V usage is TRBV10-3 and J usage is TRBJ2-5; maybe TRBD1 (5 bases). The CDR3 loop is CAISDSRVGEETQYF. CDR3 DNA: TGTGCCATCAGTGATTCCAGGGTAGGAGAAGAGACCCAGTACTTC.